This passage covers 9 T cell receptor beta chains from one sample sequenced in a study of shared T cell receptors in the human thymus. TCRdb's copy holds only in-frame clones and misses some; the assay was immunoSEQ multiplex PCR. The table shows hundreds of thousands of clones, with around 87% occurring only once. The same data also contributed to another study, on human thymus T cells.

The source material was thymocytes. The receptors originated from a boy under three years old with a congenital heart defect.

This clone was detected only once. The V gene is TRBV18, the J gene TRBJ2-4; a possible D gene is TRBD2 (6 bases). V lost 6 bases and J 6 bases, leaving 9 bases between the germline ends. The CDR3 runs 12 residues. Germline-derived CDR1 and CDR2 are KGHSH and LQKENI. CDR3 DNA: TGTGCCAGCTCTCACGGGAGAAACATTCAGTACTTC. Translation: CASSHGRNIQYF. The whole variable domain, remainder taken from reference TRBV18 and TRBJ2-4, is NAGVMQNPRHLVRRRGQEARLRCSPMKGHSHVYWYRQLPEEGLKFMVYLQKENIIDESGMPKERFSAEFPKEGPSILRIQQVVRGDSAAYFCASSHGRNIQYFGAGTRLSVL.

This CDR3 is CSVEAPRGEAFF. CDR3 nucleotide sequence: TGCAGCGTTGAGGCCCCAAGAGGTGAAGCTTTCTTT. This chain uses TRBV29-1 with TRBJ1-1; D is undetermined. The CDR3 covers 12 residues. V shed 3 bases and J shed 7 bases, with 12 bases lying between them. The V gene's germline CDR1 is SQVTM and CDR2 ANQGSEA. Supplemented by reference TRBV29-1 and TRBJ1-1, the full variable domain reads SAVISQKPSRDICQRGTSLTIQCQVDSQVTMMFWYRQQPGQSLTLIATANQGSEATYESGFVIDKFPISRPNLTFSTLTVSNMSPEDSSIYLCSVEAPRGEAFFGQGTRLTVV.

In its sample, this clone was seen once. This chain links TRBV28 with TRBJ2-2, with D possibly matching TRBD2 (6 bases). Germline CDR1 MDHEN, CDR2 SYDVKM. The CDR3 sequence is 16 residues long. The V end lost 0 bases, the J end lost 5 bases, and 13 bases lay between the germline ends. For the CDR3, the DNA is TGTGCCAGCAGTTTATGCCGGGGGAGTAGGACCGGGGAGCTGTTTTTT. Translation: CASSLCRGSRTGELFF.

The gene calls are TRBV19 and TRBJ1-2; D is perhaps TRBD1 (5 bases). This CDR3 is 15 amino acids long. CDR1 and CDR2 (germline): LNHDA, SQIVND (reference sequence). Trimming removed 5 bases from V and 7 bases from J, with 20 bases in between. CDR3 amino acids: CASSELPGLVAGYTF. Here the CDR3 DNA reads TGTGCCAGTAGTGAACTTCCGGGACTTGTTGCTGGCTACACCTTC. The complete variable domain, with remaining parts taken from reference TRBV19 and TRBJ1-2, reads DGGITQSPKYLFRKEGQNVTLSCEQNLNHDAMYWYRQDPGQGLRLIYYSQIVNDFQKGDIAEGYSVSREKKESFPLTVTSAQKNPTAFYLCASSELPGLVAGYTFGSGTRLTVV.

Points on this clone: At one end, the junction sequence differs from germline, possibly due to a read error. V and J are TRBV2 and TRBJ2-7; D possibly corresponds to TRBD2 (5 bases). CDR3 length: 12 amino acids. CDR1 SNHLY and CDR2 FYNNEI come from the germline V gene. Written as DNA, the CDR3 is TGTGCCAGCAGTGCCCTCATACCCTCCGGGGTCTTC. This encodes CASSALIPSGVF.

This clone was recorded a few times. This chain joins TRBV19 and TRBJ1-6; no clear D gene. Per the germline V gene, CDR1 is LNHDA and CDR2 is SQIVND (reference sequence). The CDR3 contains 13 residues. Trimming pared 2 bases from V and 3 bases from J, leaving 2 bases between. CDR3 coding DNA: TGTGCCAGTAGTATACACTATAATTCACCCCTCCACTTT. Protein product: CASSIHYNSPLHF.

This clone was seen once. The gene calls are TRBV27 and TRBJ2-3; D possibly corresponds to TRBD2 (7 bases). The ends were cut back, 7 bases at V and 4 bases at J, with 12 bases in the middle. This CDR3 is 13 amino acids long. Germline V CDR1 and CDR2: MNHEY, SMNVEV (reference sequence). The CDR3 region has the DNA TGTGCCAGCACGGGGGGCTCGGCAGATACGCAGTATTTT. Translating gives CASTGGSADTQYF.

The chain joins TRBV7-4 to TRBJ1-1; D is ambiguous. The CDR3 totals 15 residues. The V gene's germline CDR1 is SGHVT and CDR2 SQSDAQ. V dropped 5 bases and J dropped 3 bases, with 16 bases sitting between them. In nucleotides, the CDR3 is TGTGCCAGCAGCCCTGTCTGGAGGGATGACACTGAAGCTTTCTTT. Protein product: CASSPVWRDDTEAFF. The full variable domain, completed using reference TRBV7-4 and TRBJ1-1, is GAGVSQSPRYKVAKRGRDVALRCDSISGHVTLYWYRQTLGQGSEVLTYSQSDAQRDKSGRPSGRFSAERPERSVSTLKIQRTEQGDSAVYLCASSPVWRDDTEAFFGQGTRLTVV.

The chain carries TRBV15 and TRBJ2-7, with D tentatively TRBD2 (6 bases). The CDR3 loop spans 16 amino acids. Germline loops: CDR1 LNHNV, CDR2 YYDKDF (reference sequence). Trimming removed 0 bases at V and 3 bases at J, with 15 bases between. This CDR3 reads CATSREGRSGDYEQYF. CDR3 nucleotides: TGTGCCACCAGCAGAGAAGGAAGGTCGGGGGACTACGAGCAGTACTTC.